This record looks at one T cell receptor (beta chain) sequence and its context. TCRdb reanalysed the 5' RACE reads using MiXCR and keeps one entry per CDR3 protein. The repertoire consists of more than 450,000 distinct CDR3 sequences, with around 17% occurring once and the leading ten covering around 11%. The data were obtained in a study of T-cell memory formation after mild COVID-19. Study-level background: Largely, TCR clusters stayed within a single donor.

Losses at the gene ends were 5 bases for V and 6 bases for J; bases not matched to a gene: 5. CDR3 size: 13 residues. CDR1 is MNHEY and CDR2 is SVGAGI in the germline V gene. V gene TRBV6-5 combines with J gene TRBJ1-2; 8 bases match TRBD1. The sample comprised PBMCs or a T cell subset sorted from them (not recorded which). The sequence was collected from an adult woman who had mild COVID-19 (a few samples of this study predate the infection). Cell type and time point are not known. The CDR3 sequence is CASSPTGGDGYTF. The CDR3 DNA is TGTGCCAGCAGTCCTACAGGGGGTGATGGCTACACCTTC.